These T cell receptor beta chains were read from a single sample in a study of cytomegalovirus exposure and HLA in healthy donors. Assay: immunoSEQ multiplex PCR; the TCRdb copy retains only in-frame clones and omits some. This sample's table has some 34,000 clones. Sequenced sample: PBMCs. The origin of the receptors is a middle-aged man in good health and CMV-seronegative. The CDR3 runs from the conserved cysteine through the conserved F or W. Fields, in order: V gene, D gene, J gene, CDR3 DNA, CDR3 protein. D genes are given only for firm matches.

>TRBV29-1|TRBD2|TRBJ2-1
TGCAGCGTTGAGCGATGGGCTAGCGGGAGGGCCGGTAATGAGCAGTTCTTC
CSVERWASGRAGNEQFF
>TRBV20-1|.|TRBJ1-1
TGCAGTGCTTCCTTGGGCAGGGTCGCTTTCTTT
CSASLGRVAFF
>TRBV19|.|TRBJ1-1
TGTGCCAGTAGCCCGACAAGTAGAACTGAAGCTTTCTTT
CASSPTSRTEAFF
>TRBV9|TRBD2|TRBJ2-7
TGTGCCAGCAGCGTGACTAGCGTATCCTACGAGCAGTACTTC
CASSVTSVSYEQYF
>TRBV19|.|TRBJ2-1
TGTGCCAGTAGTATAGCCTTACTCCAGGCCCCTTACAATGAGCAGTTCTTC
CASSIALLQAPYNEQFF
>TRBV7-3|TRBD1|TRBJ2-2
TGTGCCAGCCACAGGGGCGGTGAGAACACCGGGGAGCTGTTTTTT
CASHRGGENTGELFF
>TRBV6-6|TRBD2|TRBJ2-7
TGTGCCAGCAGGATCAGTAGCGGGGCTTACGAGCAGTACTTC
CASRISSGAYEQYF
>TRBV4-1|TRBD2|TRBJ2-6
TGCGCCAGCAGCCAAGACCCCGCTAGCGGGAGTGAGGCTGGGGCCAACGTCCTGACTTTC
CASSQDPASGSEAGANVLTF
>TRBV27|.|TRBJ2-7
TGTGCCAGCAGGACAGTAAAGCTCGGAGCCTACGAGCAGTACTTC
CASRTVKLGAYEQYF
>TRBV27|TRBD2|TRBJ2-1
TGTGCCAGCACCGGCACTGGGGACTACTCGTCCAATGAGCAGTTCTTC
CASTGTGDYSSNEQFF
>TRBV18|.|TRBJ1-2
TGTGCCAGCTCACCAAACAGGGTTGGCTACACCTTC
CASSPNRVGYTF
>TRBV29-1|TRBD2|TRBJ2-3
TGCAGCGCTACTGGGGCGGGAGTCACAGATACGCAGTATTTT
CSATGAGVTDTQYF
>TRBV9|.|TRBJ1-1
TGTGCCACCCACTACTTCCAAAGGAAGGAGGGGCTACCGAACACTGAAGCTTTCTTT
CATHYFQRKEGLPNTEAFF
>TRBV5-1|.|TRBJ1-3
TGCGCCAGCAGCTTGGACGTCGGGGCTGGAAACACCATATATTTT
CASSLDVGAGNTIYF